This section outlines one T cell receptor beta chain sequence together with its context. The specificity of this receptor is unknown. No base quality information exists; no much larger clone differs at one position. The data were obtained in a study of blood T cell repertoires in COVID-19 (dated by TCRdb to 2020 to 2022). About the study as a whole: The collaborator samples originated in the United States, Italy and Spain and spanned the acute and convalescent phases of COVID-19. The material from the prospective study consisted of cDNA or gDNA derived from T cells, B-cell-depleted T cells, or PBMCs. The dataset comprised deeply sampled blood TCRbeta repertoires from subjects exposed to, actively infected with, or recovered from COVID-19. A freely available public database, intended as a resource for researchers studying the immune response to SARS-CoV-2, is where the repertoires were released. The samples were drawn from the first 160 participants of the ongoing ImmuneRACE study and from 950 to 1,500 subjects provided by 6 global collaborators. Nearly every sample came with metadata listing a de-identified subject ID, COVID-19 status, age in years and sex. Where available, HLA class I and class II types were obtained from metadata supplied by the sample provider rather than from assay-based typing. General conclusions and limits of the study: The amount of clinical and demographic metadata varied by source and participant and was provided uncurated.

At one collaborating source in Seattle, patients were enrolled during active infection and were followed longitudinally through the course of disease. Whole blood was collected in K2EDTA tubes by collaborating institutions according to the institutions' own protocols. Collaborator samples were shipped for TCRbeta analysis as frozen whole blood, isolated PBMCs, or DNA extracted from either sample type. TCRbeta CDR3 regions were amplified from genomic DNA by means of the immunoSEQ Assay, a bias-controlled multiplex PCR. From the authors' description of their analysis: The number of nucleated cells in each sample was estimated by amplification of reference gene primers within the assay. Sequence reads were collapsed and filtered to measure the absolute abundance of every unique TCRbeta CDR3 rearrangement. For each sample, productive Simpson clonality was calculated as the square root of Simpson's diversity index across productive rearrangements. TCRdb took this table from immuneACCESS and kept in-frame rearrangements with V and J called. Such tables lack part of the clones; where checked against another copy, unresolved V genes explain under half of the gap, and the rest is unexplained. V, J and clone size derive from that table, while D and trimming were established from the DNA sequence. This sample gives approximately 290,000 clones in total; 80% to 85% of them show up just once. Around 16% of the sample goes to the ten largest clones.

The CDR3 has 16 amino acids, counting the end cysteine and phenylalanine. Of the read, only the CDR3 DNA is kept; its 48 bases are in frame from base 1. Sequences PRHDT (CDR1) and FYEKMQ (CDR2) are obtained from the germline V gene (reference sequence). V is clipped by 2 bases and J by 4 bases, and the sequence between their germline boundaries is 15 bases long. The rearrangement joined TRBV13 to TRBJ1-3, with no D gene named confidently. The sequence came from a person aged 70 to 85 with COVID-19, enrolled during active disease. The sequenced material came from peripheral blood. Here the CDR3 is given as CASSLMRGRYGNTIYF. The DNA reads as follows: TGTGCCAGCAGCTTAATGCGGGGTCGGTACGGAAACACCATATATTTT.